This T cell receptor (beta chain) was identified in a study of cytomegalovirus exposure and HLA in healthy donors. Here immunoSEQ multiplex PCR was the method, and the copy in TCRdb shows in-frame clones only, minus some. The sample shows some 170,000 clones, 85% to 90% of them seen only once. Germline V CDR1 and CDR2: LNHDA, SQIVND (reference sequence). The CDR3 contains 13 residues. Between the trimmed V and J ends, which lost 3 bases and 7 bases, there was a span of 10 bases. The chain uses TRBV19 and TRBJ2-1; D not certain. The material sequenced was PBMCs. The receptor comes from a man between 18 and 29 years old in good health and CMV-seropositive. CDR3 DNA: TGTGCCAGTAGTATCGTAGTCGGGAATGAGCAGTTCTTC. Encoded protein: CASSIVVGNEQFF.